The clone carrying this T cell receptor beta chain has a single count. What it recognizes is unknown. The sample belongs to a study of cytomegalovirus exposure and HLA in healthy donors. The study's findings and limits: Further analysis, carried out later, found HLA-associated TCR beta chains more clonally expanded than equally common other chains.

The PCR used 60 Vbeta and 13 Jbeta primers. Only in-frame clones appear in the TCRdb table, and some are missing; sequencing was by immunoSEQ multiplex PCR. The sample holds 170,000 or so clones, 79% seen once. Germline trimming cut 6 bases from V and 1 base from J; bases unmatched to any gene: 9. The V gene's germline CDR1 is MNHEY and CDR2 SMNVEV (reference sequence). CDR3 length equals 16 residues. This chain links TRBV27 with TRBJ1-1; the match to TRBD1 covers 9 bases. The receptor was isolated from a woman aged 40 to 49 in good health and CMV-seronegative. The sequenced sample consisted of PBMCs. The CDR3 here is CASSRGTGPRNTEAFF. As DNA, the CDR3 is TGTGCCAGCAGCCGGGGGACAGGGCCAAGGAACACTGAAGCTTTCTTT.